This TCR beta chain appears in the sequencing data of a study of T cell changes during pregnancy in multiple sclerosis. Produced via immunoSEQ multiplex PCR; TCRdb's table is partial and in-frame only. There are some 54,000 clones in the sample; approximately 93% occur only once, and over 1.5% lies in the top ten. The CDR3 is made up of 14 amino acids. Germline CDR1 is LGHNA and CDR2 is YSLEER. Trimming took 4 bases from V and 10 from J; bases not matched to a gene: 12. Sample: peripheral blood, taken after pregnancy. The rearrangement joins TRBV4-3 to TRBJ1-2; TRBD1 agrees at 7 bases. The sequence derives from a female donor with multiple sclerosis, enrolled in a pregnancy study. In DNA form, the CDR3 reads TGCGCCAGCAGCCGAGCCTGGGACAGCCCAAACTACACCTTC. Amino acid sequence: CASSRAWDSPNYTF.